The next 18 T cell receptor beta chains were all read from a single sample in a study of PD-1 blockade in classical Hodgkin lymphoma. Clones were sequenced by immunoSEQ multiplex PCR, and TCRdb holds only the in-frame ones, with some missing. The sample shows approximately 10,000 clones, about 88% of them seen only once. The time point: cycle 4 day 1 (C4D1), after six to seven weeks of nivolumab. Every one of the patients relapsed after autologous stem cell transplantation (brentuximab vedotin exposure was variable). Through magnetic negative selection, CD8+ T cells were separated from PBMCs that had been thawed. The sample consisted of CD8+ T cells from blood, taken before the fourth cycle of nivolumab. The receptor source for this set is a human donor with classical Hodgkin lymphoma. The donor label of this sample is uncertain.

V is TRBV4-1 and J is TRBJ2-7; 12 bases are a match to TRBD2. From germline, CDR1 is MGHRA and CDR2 YSYEKL. The junction had 5 bases not matched to a gene; V was cut back by 2 bases and J by 0 bases. The CDR3 spans 17 residues. CDR3 bases: TGCGCCAGCAGCCAACCCCGGACTAGCGGGATCTCCTACGAGCAGTACTTC. Translating it yields CASSQPRTSGISYEQYF.

This rearrangement joins TRBV23-1 to TRBJ2-1; TRBD2 matches at 8 bases. TRBV23-1 is assigned to the ORF class and has an uncertain function. The CDR3 spans 19 residues. The ends lost 2 bases at V and 4 bases at J; junction bases unmatched: 16. The CDR3 nucleotides are TGCGCCAGCAGTCAAATCCCCCGACGAGCGGGAGACTGGTACAATGAGCAGTTCTTC. It is translated as CASSQIPRRAGDWYNEQFF.

The rearrangement links TRBV28 to TRBJ2-1; no clear D. Germline V gives CDR1 MDHEN, CDR2 SYDVKM. This CDR3 is built from 10 residues. Between the trimmed V and J ends, which lost 4 bases and 5 bases, there was a span of 0 bases. The CDR3 DNA reads as TGTGCCAGCAGTTACAATGAGCAGTTCTTC. As protein: CASSYNEQFF. Complete variable domain (other parts from reference TRBV28 and TRBJ2-1): DVKVTQSSRYLVKRTGEKVFLECVQDMDHENMFWYRQDPGLGLRLIYFSYDVKMKEKGDIPEGYSVSREKKERFSLILESASTNQTSMYLCASSYNEQFFGPGTRLTVL.

The V gene is TRBV7-9, the J gene TRBJ2-1; D remains ambiguous. Germline V gives CDR1 SEHNR, CDR2 FQNEAQ (reference sequence). Trimming took 4 bases from V and 0 from J, leaving 10 bases between them. The CDR3 runs to 15 residues. The CDR3 loop is CASSSDLSSYNEQFF. CDR3 nucleotide sequence: TGTGCCAGCAGCTCCGACTTGAGCTCCTACAATGAGCAGTTCTTC.

This chain connects TRBV19 to TRBJ1-1; D ambiguous. The CDR3 runs 11 residues. The V end lost 2 bases, the J end lost 13 bases, and 11 bases lay between the germline ends. CDR1 and CDR2 (germline): LNHDA, SQIVND (reference sequence). This CDR3 reads CASSITAGVFF. The CDR3 region has the DNA TGTGCCAGTAGTATAACAGCGGGTGTTTTCTTT.

This rearrangement joins TRBV11-2 to TRBJ2-7; tentatively, D is TRBD2 (6 bases). This CDR3 is built from 14 residues. Germline V CDR1 and CDR2: SGHAT, FQNNGV. V shed 1 base and J shed 2 bases, with 9 bases lying between them. The CDR3 DNA follows: TGTGCCAGCAGCTTAGTGGCGGGGACCTACGAGCAGTACTTC. This encodes CASSLVAGTYEQYF.

CDR3 loop: CASSWRISSYEQYF. The CDR3 region has the DNA TGTGCCAGTAGTTGGCGGATAAGCTCCTACGAGCAGTACTTC. This chain joins TRBV19 and TRBJ2-7; D gene uncertain. Germline V gives CDR1 LNHDA, CDR2 SQIVND (reference sequence). The V end lost 5 bases, the J end lost 0 bases, and 11 bases lay between the germline ends. The CDR3 has 14 amino acids.

This clone was observed once. This chain links TRBV7-9 with TRBJ2-4; TRBD1 or TRBD2 may be the D gene (5 bases each). Germline CDR1 is SEHNR and CDR2 is FQNEAQ (reference sequence). This CDR3 region has 16 residues. V gave up 5 bases and J gave up 2 bases, with 16 bases separating them. The CDR3 DNA follows: TGTGCCAGCAGCCCTAGGCCCCCGGGGCCCAAAAACATTCAGTACTTC. It yields the protein CASSPRPPGPKNIQYF.

The chain recombines TRBV2 with TRBJ1-1; TRBD1 aligns across 7 bases. The V segment lost 3 bases and the J segment 1 base; nucleotides outside the gene matches: 5. There are 15 residues in the CDR3. Per the germline V gene, CDR1 is SNHLY and CDR2 is FYNNEI. The chain's CDR3 is CASSDEGASNTEAFF. The DNA of the CDR3 is TGTGCCAGCAGTGATGAGGGGGCATCGAACACTGAAGCTTTCTTT.

The chain has TRBV4-3 and TRBJ2-1; 10 nucleotides agree with TRBD2. After removal of 1 base from V and 0 bases from J, the junction contained 0 bases not matched to a gene. In germline, CDR1 is LGHNA, CDR2 YSLEER. The CDR3 covers 16 residues. For the CDR3, the DNA is TGCGCCAGCAGCCAAGGGACTAGCGGCTCCTACAATGAGCAGTTCTTC. Amino acid sequence: CASSQGTSGSYNEQFF.

The chain employs TRBV4-2 and TRBJ2-1, with 11 positions matching TRBD2. Germline V gives CDR1 LGHNA, CDR2 YNFKEQ. There are 18 residues in the CDR3. V lost 0 bases, J lost 0 bases, and 4 bases stayed unmatched. DNA for the CDR3: TGTGCCAGCAGCCAAGATTCTAGCGGGAGGAGCTCCTACAATGAGCAGTTCTTC. Its translation: CASSQDSSGRSSYNEQFF.

The rearrangement links TRBV28 to TRBJ2-4, with D possibly TRBD1 on 6 matching bases. The germline gives CDR1 MDHEN, CDR2 SYDVKM. CDR3 size: 17 residues. With 3 bases removed from V and 6 bases from J, the gap between germline ends came to 21 bases. CDR3 sequence: CASSFRDMIGDSNIQYF. The CDR3 bases are TGTGCCAGCAGTTTCCGGGACATGATAGGGGATTCAAACATTCAGTACTTC.

This chain links TRBV7-9 with TRBJ2-1; D remains unclear. The CDR3 runs 16 residues. V was cut by 2 bases and J by 6 bases, with 17 bases left in between. In germline, CDR1 is SEHNR, CDR2 FQNEAQ (reference sequence). Written as DNA, the CDR3 is TGTGCCAGCAGCTTACTCCACGCAGTTGCTTTCAATGAGCAGTTCTTC. Encoded protein: CASSLLHAVAFNEQFF. The complete variable domain, with remaining parts taken from reference TRBV7-9 and TRBJ2-1, reads DTGVSQNPRHKITKRGQNVTFRCDPISEHNRLYWYRQTLGQGPEFLTYFQNEAQLEKSRLLSDRFSAERPKGSFSTLEIQRTEQGDSAMYLCASSLLHAVAFNEQFFGPGTRLTVL.

This chain links TRBV7-2 with TRBJ1-2; 10 bases fit TRBD1. Trimming cost V 1 base and J 6 bases; bases outside gene matches: 5. From germline, CDR1 is SGHTA and CDR2 FQGNSA. The CDR3 runs to 15 residues. CDR3 sequence: CASSLGRTGGDGYTF. The CDR3, as DNA: TGTGCCAGCAGCTTAGGAAGGACAGGGGGGGATGGCTACACCTTC. Together with reference TRBV7-2 and TRBJ1-2, the CDR3 gives the full variable domain: GAGVSQSPSNKVTEKGKDVELRCDPISGHTALYWYRQSLGQGLEFLIYFQGNSAPDKSGLPSDRFSAERTGGSVSTLTIQRTQQEDSAVYLCASSLGRTGGDGYTFGSGTRLTVV.

As DNA, the CDR3 is TGTGCCAGCAGTCAGGCCGGGTACGAGCAGTACTTC. As protein: CASSQAGYEQYF. This chain uses TRBV7-9 with TRBJ2-7; D remains unclear. V gave up 6 bases and J gave up 4 bases, with 10 bases separating them. Looked up from germline, CDR1 is SEHNR and CDR2 is FQNEAQ (reference sequence). The CDR3 runs to 12 residues.

J is TRBJ1-1 and V is TRBV15; D not certain. Germline lookup yields CDR1 LNHNV and CDR2 YYDKDF (reference sequence). Trimming took 0 bases from V and 6 from J, leaving 8 bases between them. The CDR3 covers 13 residues. The DNA for the CDR3 is TGTGCCACCAGCAGAGATGGGAGCGCTGAAGCTTTCTTT. It yields the protein CATSRDGSAEAFF. Complete variable domain (other parts from reference TRBV15 and TRBJ1-1): DAMVIQNPRYQVTQFGKPVTLSCSQTLNHNVMYWYQQKSSQAPKLLFHYYDKDFNNEADTPDNFQSRRPNTSFCFLDIRSPGLGDTAMYLCATSRDGSAEAFFGQGTRLTVV.

The chain joins TRBV20-1 to TRBJ2-7; D is uncertain. Germline CDR1 is DFQATT and CDR2 is SNEGSKA (reference sequence). V lost 6 bases and J lost 4, with 10 bases in between. The CDR3 loop spans 11 amino acids. The CDR3 region has the DNA TGCAGTGCGGGTCGACTGTACGAGCAGTACTTC. Amino acids: CSAGRLYEQYF.

The chain has TRBV19 and TRBJ2-1; D is perhaps TRBD1 or TRBD2 (6 bases each). This CDR3 region has 15 residues. The V and J ends lost 5 bases and 5 bases respectively, with 16 bases between them. Germline V gene data show CDR1 as LNHDA and CDR2 as SQIVND (reference sequence). The CDR3 protein is CASSWRDTPDNEQFF. The DNA for the CDR3 is TGTGCCAGTAGTTGGCGGGACACCCCGGACAATGAGCAGTTCTTC.